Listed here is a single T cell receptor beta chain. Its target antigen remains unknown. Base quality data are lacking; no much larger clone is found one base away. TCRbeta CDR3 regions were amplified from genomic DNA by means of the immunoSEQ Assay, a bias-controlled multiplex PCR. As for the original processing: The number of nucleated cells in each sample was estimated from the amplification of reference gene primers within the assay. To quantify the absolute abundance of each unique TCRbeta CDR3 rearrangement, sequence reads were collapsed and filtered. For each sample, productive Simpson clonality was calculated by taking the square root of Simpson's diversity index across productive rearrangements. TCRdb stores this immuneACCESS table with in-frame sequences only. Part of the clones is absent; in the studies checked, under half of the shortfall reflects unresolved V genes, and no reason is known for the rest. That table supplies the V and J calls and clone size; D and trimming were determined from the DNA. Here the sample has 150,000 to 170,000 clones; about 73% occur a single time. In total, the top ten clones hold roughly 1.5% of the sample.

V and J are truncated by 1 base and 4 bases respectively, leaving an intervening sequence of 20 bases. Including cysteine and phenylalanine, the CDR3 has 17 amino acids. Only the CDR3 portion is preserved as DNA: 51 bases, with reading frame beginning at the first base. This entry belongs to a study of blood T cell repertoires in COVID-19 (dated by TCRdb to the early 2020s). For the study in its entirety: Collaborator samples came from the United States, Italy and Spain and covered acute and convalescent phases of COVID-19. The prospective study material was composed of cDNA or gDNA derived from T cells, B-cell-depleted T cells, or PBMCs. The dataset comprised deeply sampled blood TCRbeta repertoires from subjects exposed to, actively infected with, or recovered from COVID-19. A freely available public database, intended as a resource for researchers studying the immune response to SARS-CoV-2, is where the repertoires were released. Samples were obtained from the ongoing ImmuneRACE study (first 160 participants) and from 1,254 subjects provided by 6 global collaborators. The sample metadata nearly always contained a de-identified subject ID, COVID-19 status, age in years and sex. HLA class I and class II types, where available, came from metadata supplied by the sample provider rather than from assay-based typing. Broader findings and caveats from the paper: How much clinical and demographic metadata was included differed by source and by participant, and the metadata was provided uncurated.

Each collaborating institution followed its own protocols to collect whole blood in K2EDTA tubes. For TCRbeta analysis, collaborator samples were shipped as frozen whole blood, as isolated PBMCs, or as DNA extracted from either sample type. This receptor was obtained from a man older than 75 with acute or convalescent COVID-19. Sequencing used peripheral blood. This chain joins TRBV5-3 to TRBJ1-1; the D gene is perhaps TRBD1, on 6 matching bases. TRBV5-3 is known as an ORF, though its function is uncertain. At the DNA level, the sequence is TGTGCCAGAAGCTTGAGGCGGACAGAGGGGTATTGCACTGAAGCTTTCTTT. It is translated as CARSLRRTEGYCTEAFF.